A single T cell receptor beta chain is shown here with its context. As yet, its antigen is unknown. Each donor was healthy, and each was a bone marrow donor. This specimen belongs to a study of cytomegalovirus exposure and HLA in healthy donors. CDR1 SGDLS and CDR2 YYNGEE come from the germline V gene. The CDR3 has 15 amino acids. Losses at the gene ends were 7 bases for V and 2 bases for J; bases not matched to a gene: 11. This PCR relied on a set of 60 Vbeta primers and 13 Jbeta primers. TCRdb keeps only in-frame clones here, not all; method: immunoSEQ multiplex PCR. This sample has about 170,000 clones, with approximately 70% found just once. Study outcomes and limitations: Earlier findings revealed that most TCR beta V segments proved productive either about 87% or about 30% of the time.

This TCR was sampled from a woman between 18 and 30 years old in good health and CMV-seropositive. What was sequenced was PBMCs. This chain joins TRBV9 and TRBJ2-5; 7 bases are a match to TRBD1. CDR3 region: CASSHRDRQQETQYF. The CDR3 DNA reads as TGTGCCAGCTCGCATCGGGACAGACAACAAGAGACCCAGTACTTC.